Listed below are T cell receptor beta chains from one sample, sequenced in a study of shared clonotypes between healthy human individuals. Clones were read by immunoSEQ multiplex PCR, and TCRdb kept only the in-frame ones, dropping some. The repertoire consists of hundreds of thousands of clones, with around 73% occurring once and the leading ten covering around 2%. Sequenced sample: memory CD4+ T cells sorted from blood. The origin of the receptors is a woman aged 30 to 39 in good health. Each CDR3 is given with its conserved first and last residue. The order of the fields is V gene, clone size, D gene, CDR3 length, J gene, CDR3 protein, CDR3 DNA. The D gene is left open where the match is weak. Clone sizes are given selectively: once, few, many, or a class where the clone is expanded.

TRBV18	-	-	13	TRBJ1-1	CASSPGAVSEAFF	TGTGCCAGCTCACCCGGGGCAGTGAGTGAAGCTTTCTTT
TRBV4-1	-	TRBD1	15	TRBJ2-7	CASSRGWDRDGEQYF	TGCGCCAGCAGCCGAGGTTGGGACAGGGATGGCGAGCAGTACTTC
TRBV7-3	once	-	12	TRBJ2-2	CASSNPTGELFF	TGTGCCAGCAGTAATCCCACCGGGGAGCTGTTTTTT
TRBV11-2	few	TRBD2	15	TRBJ2-3	CASSLALTSGGTQYF	TGTGCCAGCAGCTTAGCGTTGACTAGCGGCGGTACGCAGTATTTT
TRBV7-8	few	TRBD1	18	TRBJ2-1	CASSLNPQGAKSYNEQFF	TGTGCCAGCAGCTTAAATCCACAGGGGGCGAAGTCCTACAATGAGCAGTTCTTC
TRBV7-2	-	-	15	TRBJ1-5	CASSPMDGSNQPQHF	TGTGCCAGCAGCCCTATGGACGGCAGCAATCAGCCCCAGCATTTT
TRBV9	-	-	12	TRBJ1-5	CASSGGDQPQHF	TGTGCCAGCAGCGGGGGTGATCAGCCCCAGCATTTT
TRBV29-1	-	TRBD1	15	TRBJ1-4	CSAGKGGAKSEKLFF	TGCAGCGCGGGGAAAGGGGGCGCGAAGAGTGAAAAACTGTTTTTT
TRBV6-1	few	TRBD1	15	TRBJ1-2	CASSAYQGQAYGYTF	TGTGCCAGCAGTGCGTATCAAGGACAGGCCTATGGCTACACCTTC
TRBV4-1	-	-	17	TRBJ2-7	CASSQISLGLQPYEQYF	TGCGCCAGCAGCCAAATATCTCTAGGACTCCAACCCTACGAGCAGTACTTC
TRBV2	few	TRBD1	14	TRBJ2-7	CASIRDRIDYEQYF	TGTGCCAGCATTCGGGACAGAATCGACTACGAGCAGTACTTC
TRBV25-1	-	-	13	TRBJ1-1	CASMRGGYTEAFF	TGTGCCAGCATGCGGGGTGGGTACACTGAAGCTTTCTTT
TRBV7-9	-	TRBD2	15	TRBJ2-3	CASSSYGRREDTQYF	TGTGCCAGCAGCTCGTACGGGAGGCGGGAAGATACGCAGTATTTT
TRBV6-5	few	-	13	TRBJ2-4	CASSEVAKNIQYF	TGTGCCAGCAGCGAGGTAGCCAAAAACATTCAGTACTTC
TRBV5-1	-	-	14	TRBJ1-2	CASSPWQGIRGYTF	TGCGCCAGCAGCCCATGGCAGGGGATTAGGGGCTACACCTTC
TRBV2	many	TRBD1	15	TRBJ2-1	CASSSRGHSGGEQFF	TGTGCCAGCAGTTCTAGGGGGCATAGTGGTGGTGAGCAGTTCTTC
TRBV5-1	-	-	14	TRBJ1-1	CASSLVGGKTEAFF	TGCGCCAGCAGCTTGGTCGGGGGTAAAACTGAAGCTTTCTTT
TRBV29-1	-	TRBD2	17	TRBJ2-3	CSVGGTSGSSSTDTQYF	TGCAGCGTCGGGGGGACTAGCGGGAGCTCTAGCACAGATACGCAGTATTTT
TRBV6-5	-	TRBD1	14	TRBJ2-2	CASNLQGAAGELFF	TGTGCCAGCAACCTACAGGGGGCGGCCGGGGAGCTGTTTTTT
TRBV28	-	-	16	TRBJ2-2	CASSLMRGADTGELFF	TGTGCCAGCAGCCTAATGAGGGGCGCAGACACCGGGGAGCTGTTTTTT
TRBV28	-	TRBD2	18	TRBJ2-1	CASSKGLARTGTYNEQFF	TGTGCCAGCAGCAAGGGACTAGCGAGGACCGGGACCTACAATGAGCAGTTCTTC
TRBV6-1	-	TRBD2	13	TRBJ2-7	CASTSSGRSEQYF	TGTGCCAGCACGAGTAGCGGGAGAAGCGAGCAGTACTTC
TRBV7-6	once	-	13	TRBJ2-5	CASSSMYQETQYF	TGTGCCAGCAGCTCTATGTACCAAGAGACCCAGTACTTC
TRBV5-1	-	-	14	TRBJ2-5	CASSLGSYQETQYF	TGCGCCAGCAGCTTGGGCTCGTACCAAGAGACCCAGTACTTC
TRBV4-1	many	-	15	TRBJ1-2	CASSQGVGGGYGYTF	TGCGCCAGCAGCCAAGGCGTTGGAGGCGGCTATGGCTACACCTTC
TRBV7-2	-	-	13	TRBJ2-1	CASSPAAYNEQFF	TGTGCCAGCAGCCCTGCCGCCTACAATGAGCAGTTCTTC
TRBV4-1	-	-	17	TRBJ2-4	CASSQGGSGVAKNIQYF	TGCGCCAGCAGCCAAGGGGGATCAGGGGTTGCCAAAAACATTCAGTACTTC
TRBV19	few	TRBD2	15	TRBJ2-7	CASSTTSGSSYEQYF	TGTGCCAGTAGTACTACTAGCGGTAGCTCCTACGAGCAGTACTTC
TRBV19	few	TRBD1	13	TRBJ2-7	CATGTGRYYEQYF	TGTGCCACCGGGACAGGGCGATACTACGAGCAGTACTTC
TRBV6-5	-	TRBD1	16	TRBJ2-6	CASSYEGAHGANVLTF	TGTGCCAGCAGTTACGAGGGGGCGCATGGGGCCAACGTCCTGACTTTC
TRBV28	once	TRBD1	16	TRBJ2-7	CASTPTYRGLHYEQYF	TGTGCCAGCACCCCCACCTACAGGGGGCTTCATTACGAGCAGTACTTC
TRBV5-1	-	TRBD2	16	TRBJ2-3	CASSLVASGSTDTQYF	TGCGCCAGCAGCTTGGTGGCTAGCGGGAGCACAGATACGCAGTATTTT
TRBV18	-	-	12	TRBJ1-1	CASSRPNTEAFF	TGTGCCAGCTCACGGCCGAACACTGAAGCTTTCTTT
TRBV27	-	-	13	TRBJ2-7	CASSSTPSYEQYF	TGTGCCAGCAGTTCGACCCCATCCTACGAGCAGTACTTC
TRBV5-6	few	-	13	TRBJ2-5	CASSTRIQETQYF	TGTGCCAGCAGCACTCGGATCCAAGAGACCCAGTACTTC
TRBV6-4	-	TRBD1	13	TRBJ2-1	CASSDLTQGSQFF	TGTGCCAGCAGTGACTTAACACAGGGGTCACAGTTCTTC
TRBV27	-	-	12	TRBJ2-7	CASRSNSYEQYF	TGTGCCAGCAGATCCAACTCCTACGAGCAGTACTTC
TRBV4-1	-	TRBD2	16	TRBJ2-7	CASSHPWAGGGGEQYF	TGCGCCAGCAGCCACCCTTGGGCGGGAGGAGGCGGCGAGCAGTACTTC
TRBV4-1	-	TRBD2	16	TRBJ2-5	CASSQETSREKETQYF	TGCGCCAGCAGCCAAGAGACTAGCAGGGAGAAAGAGACCCAGTACTTC
TRBV2	-	-	14	TRBJ2-1	CASHRGSSYNEQFF	TGTGCCAGCCATAGGGGCAGCTCCTACAATGAGCAGTTCTTC
TRBV6-1	-	-	15	TRBJ1-5	CASSERGGVGQPQHF	TGTGCCAGCAGTGAAAGAGGGGGGGTCGGTCAGCCCCAGCATTTT
TRBV11-2	-	TRBD2	17	TRBJ2-5	CASSPGTSGNLQETQYF	TGTGCCAGCAGCCCCGGGACTAGCGGGAACTTACAAGAGACCCAGTACTTC
TRBV18	few	-	14	TRBJ2-7	CASSPRAASYEQYF	TGTGCCAGCTCACCACGGGCAGCCTCCTACGAGCAGTACTTC
TRBV25-1	-	-	13	TRBJ2-7	CASSAAPSYEQYF	TGTGCCAGCAGTGCCGCTCCTAGCTACGAGCAGTACTTC
TRBV6-5	-	-	16	TRBJ2-2	CASSFRAGRATGELFF	TGTGCCAGCAGTTTCAGGGCGGGAAGGGCCACCGGGGAGCTGTTTTTT
TRBV19	few	TRBD1	13	TRBJ1-1	CASQQGGNTEAFF	TGTGCCAGTCAACAGGGGGGGAACACTGAAGCTTTCTTT
TRBV9	-	TRBD2	16	TRBJ2-1	CASSVYVLAGRNEQFF	TGTGCCAGCAGCGTATATGTACTAGCGGGGCGTAATGAGCAGTTCTTC
TRBV18	-	TRBD1	14	TRBJ1-4	CASSSSTGGEKLFF	TGTGCCAGCTCATCATCGACAGGGGGTGAAAAACTGTTTTTT
TRBV28	once	-	15	TRBJ2-2	CASSRWFSNTGELFF	TGTGCCAGCAGCCGTTGGTTCTCGAACACCGGGGAGCTGTTTTTT
TRBV19	-	TRBD1	13	TRBJ1-4	CASSAQGDEKLFF	TGTGCCAGTAGTGCCCAGGGGGACGAAAAACTGTTTTTT
TRBV5-4	-	-	14	TRBJ2-1	CASSWPTSGNEQFF	TGTGCCAGCAGCTGGCCGACTAGTGGCAATGAGCAGTTCTTC
TRBV5-8	-	-	13	TRBJ2-5	CASRRIIRETQYF	TGTGCCAGCAGGCGAATAATAAGGGAGACCCAGTACTTC
TRBV20-1	-	TRBD1	11	TRBJ1-2	CSARQGGGYTF	TGCAGTGCCAGACAGGGCGGGGGCTACACCTTC
TRBV5-8	-	TRBD1	14	TRBJ1-4	CASSYGTGYEKLFF	TGTGCCAGCAGCTACGGGACAGGGTATGAAAAACTGTTTTTT
TRBV5-1	-	TRBD1	17	TRBJ2-2	CASSLKRTGGGTGELFF	TGCGCCAGCAGCTTAAAAAGGACAGGGGGAGGAACCGGGGAGCTGTTTTTT